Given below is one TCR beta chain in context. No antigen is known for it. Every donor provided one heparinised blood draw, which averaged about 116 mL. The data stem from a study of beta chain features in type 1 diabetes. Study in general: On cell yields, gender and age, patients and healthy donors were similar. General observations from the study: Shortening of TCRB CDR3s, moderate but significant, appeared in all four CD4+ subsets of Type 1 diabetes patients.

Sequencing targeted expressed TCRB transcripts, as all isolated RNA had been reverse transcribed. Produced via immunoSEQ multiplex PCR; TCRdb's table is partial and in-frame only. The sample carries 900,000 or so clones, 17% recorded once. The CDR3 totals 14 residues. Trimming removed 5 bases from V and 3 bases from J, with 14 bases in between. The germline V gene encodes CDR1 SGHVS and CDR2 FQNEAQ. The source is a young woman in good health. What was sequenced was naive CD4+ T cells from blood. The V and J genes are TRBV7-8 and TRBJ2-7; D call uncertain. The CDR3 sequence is CASSEQAIFYEQYF. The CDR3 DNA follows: TGTGCCAGCAGCGAACAAGCTATTTTCTACGAGCAGTACTTC.